Presented here are 18 T cell receptor beta chains from one specimen sequenced in a study of blood T cells in healthy people across ages. Then a second PCR, running roughly 7 to 11 cycles, was carried out with a sample-barcoded 5' primer and a J-beta primer mix. A single record per CDR3 protein comes from TCRdb applying MiXCR to the 5' RACE reads. The repertoire has around 1.5 million distinct CDR3 sequences, 34% of them found once; the top ten carry about 10%. Sequenced sample: blood. The receptors derive from a woman in her twenties or thirties in good health.

This clonotype was found a few times. The rearrangement joins TRBV29-1 to TRBJ2-7, with 7 nucleotides matching TRBD2. The CDR3 is made up of 16 amino acids. Germline V CDR1 and CDR2: SQVTM, ANQGSEA. The CDR3 loop is CSAGGRDASGSYEQYF. CDR3 DNA: TGCAGTGCTGGTGGCAGGGATGCTAGCGGTTCCTACGAGCAGTACTTC.

The gene calls are TRBV12-3 or TRBV12-4 and TRBJ1-2; D not certain. Trimming removed 10 bases at V and 3 bases at J, with 15 bases between. This CDR3 region has 13 residues. The CDR3 spells CANSETTHYGYTF. The CDR3 DNA reads as TGTGCCAACAGCGAGACAACACACTATGGCTACACCTTC.

V usage is TRBV29-1 and J usage is TRBJ1-4; D unresolved. The CDR3 has 11 residues. The V gene's germline CDR1 is SQVTM and CDR2 ANQGSEA. V dropped 4 bases and J dropped 5 bases, with 5 bases sitting between them. CDR3 nucleotide sequence: TGCAGCGTTGGCCAGAATGAAAAACTGTTTTTT. Its protein product is CSVGQNEKLFF.

The V call is TRBV4-1, the J call TRBJ1-5, with D hard to call. The CDR3 loop spans 13 amino acids. V was trimmed by 2 bases and J by 9 bases, leaving 11 bases between them. Germline CDR1 and CDR2: MGHRA and YSYEKL. The CDR3 sequence: CASSQSALGPQHF. The CDR3 bases are TGCGCCAGCAGCCAATCAGCCTTGGGGCCCCAGCATTTT.

V usage is TRBV6-1 and J usage is TRBJ2-3; 9 nucleotides align to TRBD1. V shed 6 bases, J shed 4 bases, and the junction held 5 bases outside the gene matches. The CDR3 contains 14 residues. Germline V CDR1 and CDR2: MNHNS, SASEGT. In DNA, the CDR3 is TGTGCCAGCAGAACCGGGACAGGGTCAGATACGCAGTATTTT. It codes for CASRTGTGSDTQYF.

This clonotype was found a few times. This chain connects TRBV28 to TRBJ2-3; 9 positions agree with TRBD2. With V trimmed by 3 bases and J by 2 bases, 9 bases remained unmatched. CDR1 and CDR2 from the germline V gene are MDHEN and SYDVKM. This CDR3 has 17 amino acids. The CDR3 sequence is CASSFDSTSGTTDTQYF. The CDR3 region has the DNA TGTGCCAGCAGTTTCGACTCGACTAGCGGAACCACAGATACGCAGTATTTT.

The V call is TRBV15, the J call TRBJ2-3, with D perhaps assigned TRBD1 or TRBD2 (5 bases each). V was shortened by 5 bases and J by 2 bases, with 11 bases between the two germline ends. Per the germline V gene, CDR1 is LNHNV and CDR2 is YYDKDF (reference sequence). The CDR3 is made up of 14 amino acids. The chain's CDR3 is CATSRRDLTDTQYF. DNA for the CDR3: TGTGCCACCAGCCGCCGGGACCTCACAGATACGCAGTATTTT.

This clonotype appeared a few times. The V gene is TRBV20-1, the J gene TRBJ1-1; 7 bases match TRBD1. The germline CDR1 and CDR2 sequences are DFQATT and SNEGSKA (reference sequence). This CDR3 contains 14 residues. V lost 2 bases to trimming and J lost 4 bases; unmatched junction nucleotides: 7. The CDR3 region is CSARSATGATEAFF. For the CDR3, the DNA is TGCAGTGCTAGATCAGCCACAGGGGCCACTGAAGCTTTCTTT.

This clonotype was found many times. The CDR3, as DNA: TGTGCCAGCAGCTCGCGGGACCAAGAGACCCAGTACTTC. It translates to CASSSRDQETQYF. The genes are TRBV12-3 or TRBV12-4 and TRBJ2-5; perhaps TRBD2 as D (5 bases). V lost 6 bases and J 0 bases, leaving 8 bases between the germline ends. This CDR3 contains 13 residues.

This clonotype was found a few times. The gene calls are TRBV11-2 and TRBJ1-5; D is unresolved. V gave up 1 base and J gave up 5 bases, with 6 bases separating them. This CDR3 is built from 13 residues. CDR1 is SGHAT, CDR2 FQNNGV, per germline. CDR3: CASSLGYDQPQHF. The CDR3 bases are TGTGCCAGCAGCTTAGGGTACGATCAGCCCCAGCATTTT.

For this clonotype: The CDR3 carries no conserved terminal phenylalanine or tryptophan, so it likely arises from a read error. V and J are TRBV6-1 and TRBJ2-5; possibly TRBD2 for D (6 bases). Trimming pared 4 bases from V and 2 bases from J, leaving 14 bases between. This CDR3 region has 15 residues. Germline CDR1 is MNHNS and CDR2 is SASEGT. The DNA of the CDR3 is TGTGCCAGCAGTGGCGGGAACAGTCCACAAGAGACCCAGTACGTC. Translating it yields CASSGGNSPQETQYV.

The sample holds a few counts of this clonotype. The V call is TRBV9, the J call TRBJ2-1; 11 bases are a match to TRBD2. Germline values: CDR1 SGDLS, CDR2 YYNGEE. The J segment lost 1 base and the V segment lost 4 bases, leaving 4 bases of the junction unmatched. The CDR3 totals 16 residues. The CDR3 DNA reads TGTGCCAGCAGCTACCGACTAGCGGGGTCCTACAATGAGCAGTTCTTC. Translating it yields CASSYRLAGSYNEQFF.

This chain joins TRBV30 and TRBJ1-2; D not resolved. Germline V gene sequence: CDR1 GTSNPN, CDR2 SVGIG (reference sequence). Deletions cut 5 bases from V and 4 bases from J, with 5 bases between. The CDR3 length is 10 residues. CDR3 amino acids: CAWGVYGYTF. Written as DNA, the CDR3 is TGTGCCTGGGGGGTCTATGGCTACACCTTC.

The rearrangement joins TRBV20-1 to TRBJ2-1; D tentatively fits TRBD1 or TRBD2 (5 bases each). The CDR3 sequence is 13 residues long. V was trimmed by 6 bases and J by 6 bases, leaving 15 bases between them. Germline values: CDR1 DFQATT, CDR2 SNEGSKA (reference sequence). CDR3 DNA: TGCAGTGCCACACGGGGCCCAATCAATGAGCAGTTCTTC. This codes for CSATRGPINEQFF.

The rearrangement links TRBV7-9 to TRBJ1-2; D is possibly TRBD1 (5 bases). The germline V and J ends were trimmed by 0 bases and 5 bases, with 16 bases remaining between them. Per germline, CDR1 SEHNR and CDR2 FQNEAQ (reference sequence). The length of the CDR3 is 16 residues. The CDR3 spells CASSLALLGDRYGYTF. For the CDR3, the DNA is TGTGCCAGCAGCTTAGCTCTCTTGGGGGATCGGTATGGCTACACCTTC.

This clonotype came up a few times. The chain carries TRBV20-1 and TRBJ2-4; D possibly matches TRBD1 or TRBD2 (5 bases each). The J call is in doubt because the DNA end fits TRBJ2-5 better. CDR3 size: 13 residues. Germline V gene lookup returns CDR1 DFQATT and CDR2 SNEGSKA (reference sequence). The CDR3 region has the DNA TGCAGTGCTCTAGCAGGGTCCTCCGGGACCCAGTACTTC. Translation gives CSALAGSSGTQYF.

A word on this clonotype: This could be a read error, since a much larger clone is one nucleotide away. J is TRBJ2-3 and V is TRBV9, with D uncertain. Germline assignment: CDR1 SGDLS and CDR2 YYNGEE. The CDR3 is 11 amino acids. CDR3 amino acids: CASSVGNTRYF. In nucleotides, the CDR3 is TGTGCCAGCAGCGTAGGGAATACGCGGTATTTT.

This clonotype was counted a few times. V is TRBV20-1 and J is TRBJ2-7; 8 bases agree with TRBD1. The V segment lost 0 bases and the J segment 5 bases; nucleotides outside the gene matches: 9. CDR1 and CDR2 (germline): DFQATT, SNEGSKA (reference sequence). There are 15 residues in the CDR3. The CDR3 here is CSARDPTGGENEQYF. The CDR3 nucleotides are TGCAGTGCTAGAGATCCAACAGGGGGAGAAAACGAGCAGTACTTC.